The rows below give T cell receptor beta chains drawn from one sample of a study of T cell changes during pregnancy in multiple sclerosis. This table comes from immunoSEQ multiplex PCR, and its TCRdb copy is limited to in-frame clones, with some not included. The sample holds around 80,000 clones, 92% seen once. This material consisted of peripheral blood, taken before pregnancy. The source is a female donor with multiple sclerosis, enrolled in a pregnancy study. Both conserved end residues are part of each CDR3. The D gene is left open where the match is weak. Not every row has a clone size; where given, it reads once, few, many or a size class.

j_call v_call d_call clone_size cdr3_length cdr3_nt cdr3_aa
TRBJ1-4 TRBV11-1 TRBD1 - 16 TGTGCCAGCAGCTTAACCCCGGACAGGGCGACCGAAAAACTGTTTTTT CASSLTPDRATEKLFF
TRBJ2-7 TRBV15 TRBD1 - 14 TGTGCCACCAGCAGACGGGACAGTTCCTACGAGCAGTACTTC CATSRRDSSYEQYF
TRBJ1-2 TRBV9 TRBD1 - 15 TGTGCCAGCAGCCCATATGGACAGGGAAGGTATGGCTACACCTTC CASSPYGQGRYGYTF
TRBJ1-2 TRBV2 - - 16 TGTGCCAGCAGTGAAGTAGGAAAGGGGGTGGACTATGGCTACACCTTC CASSEVGKGVDYGYTF
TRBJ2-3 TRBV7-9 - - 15 TGTGCCTACCACCGACTCCTCCGTAGCACAGATACGCAGTATTTT CAYHRLLRSTDTQYF
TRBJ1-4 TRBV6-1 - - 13 TGTGCCAGCACCCTAAGGGGGAATGAAAAACTGTTTTTT CASTLRGNEKLFF
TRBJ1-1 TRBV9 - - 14 TGTGCCAGCAGCGTAGGTTCGAGTAACACTGAAGCTTTCTTT CASSVGSSNTEAFF
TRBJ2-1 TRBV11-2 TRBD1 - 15 TGTGCCAGCAGCTTAGTCAGGGGGTCCTACAATGAGCAGTTCTTC CASSLVRGSYNEQFF
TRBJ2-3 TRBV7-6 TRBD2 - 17 TGTGCCAGCAGCACAAGCTATAGCGGGGGCAGCACAGATACGCAGTATTTT CASSTSYSGGSTDTQYF
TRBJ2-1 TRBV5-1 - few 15 TGCGCCAGCAGCTCCACCGGGACAACCTACAATGAGCAGTTCTTC CASSSTGTTYNEQFF
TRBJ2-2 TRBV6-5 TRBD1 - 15 TGTGCCAGCAGTCATCGGGACAGCTTGACCGGGGAGCTGTTTTTT CASSHRDSLTGELFF
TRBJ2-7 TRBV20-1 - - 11 TGCAGTGCTAGTGGCGGGTTCGAGCAGTACTTC CSASGGFEQYF
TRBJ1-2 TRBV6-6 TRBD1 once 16 TGTGCCAGCAGCAGCCCTGGGACAGGGGAAAGGAATGGCTACACCTTC CASSSPGTGERNGYTF
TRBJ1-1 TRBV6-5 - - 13 TGTGCCAGCACGGGAGATGGGAACACTGAAGCTTTCTTT CASTGDGNTEAFF
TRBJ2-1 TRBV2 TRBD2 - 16 TGTGCCAGCAGCCGGGGGACTAGCGGGGTGTACAATGAGCAGTTCTTC CASSRGTSGVYNEQFF
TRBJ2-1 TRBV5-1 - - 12 TGCGCCAGCGAGGGAACGATCAATGAGCAGTTCTTC CASEGTINEQFF
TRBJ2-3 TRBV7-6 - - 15 TGTGCCAGCAGCTTACTGGGGCCGGGGGCAGATACGCAGTATTTT CASSLLGPGADTQYF
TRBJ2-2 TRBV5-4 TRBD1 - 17 TGTGCCAGCAGCCCCGCGAGACAGGGGGTTATCACCGGGGAGCTGTTTTTT CASSPARQGVITGELFF
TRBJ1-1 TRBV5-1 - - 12 TGCGCCAGCAGCGAAAACACAGGCCCCGCTTTCTTT CASSENTGPAFF
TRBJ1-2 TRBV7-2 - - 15 TGTGCCAGCAGGGAACCGGGGATGAATTACTATGGCTACACCTTC CASREPGMNYYGYTF
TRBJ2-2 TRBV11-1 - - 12 TGTGCCAGCAGCTTAAGAGTCGGGGAGCTGTTTTTT CASSLRVGELFF
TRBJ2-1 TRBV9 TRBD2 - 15 TGTGCCAGCAGCGGTAGCGGGGGGGCCTTCAATGAGCAGTTCTTC CASSGSGGAFNEQFF
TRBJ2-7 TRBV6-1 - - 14 TGTGCCAGCGGCCCGGACAGAATGACCTACGAGCAGTACTTC CASGPDRMTYEQYF
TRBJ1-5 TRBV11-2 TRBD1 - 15 TGTGCCAGCAGCGCACAGGGGGCCCCCAATCAGCCCCAGCATTTT CASSAQGAPNQPQHF
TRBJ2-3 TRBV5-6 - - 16 TGTGCCAGCAGCTATCAACGGGGGGCTAGCACAGATACGCAGTATTTT CASSYQRGASTDTQYF
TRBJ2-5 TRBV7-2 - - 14 TGTGCCAGCAGCTTAACTCAAGATTCTCTTACCCAGTACTTC CASSLTQDSLTQYF
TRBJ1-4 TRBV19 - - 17 TGTGCCAGTAGCACGGGGGGGCGCGGGACCACTAATGAAAAACTGTTTTTT CASSTGGRGTTNEKLFF
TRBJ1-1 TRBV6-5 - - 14 TGTGCCAGCAGTTACCACGACAGGAACACTGAAGCTTTCTTT CASSYHDRNTEAFF
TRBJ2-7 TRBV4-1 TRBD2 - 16 TGCGCCAGCAGCCAAGAAGGGCTAGCGGATTCCTACGAGCAGTACTTC CASSQEGLADSYEQYF
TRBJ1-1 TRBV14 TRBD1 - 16 TGTGCCAGCAGCCAAGGGGCCAGGGGGCCAAACACTGAAGCTTTCTTT CASSQGARGPNTEAFF
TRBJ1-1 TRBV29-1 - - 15 TGCAGCGTGGCCGTTTTCAGGGAGGTGAACACTGAAGCTTTCTTT CSVAVFREVNTEAFF